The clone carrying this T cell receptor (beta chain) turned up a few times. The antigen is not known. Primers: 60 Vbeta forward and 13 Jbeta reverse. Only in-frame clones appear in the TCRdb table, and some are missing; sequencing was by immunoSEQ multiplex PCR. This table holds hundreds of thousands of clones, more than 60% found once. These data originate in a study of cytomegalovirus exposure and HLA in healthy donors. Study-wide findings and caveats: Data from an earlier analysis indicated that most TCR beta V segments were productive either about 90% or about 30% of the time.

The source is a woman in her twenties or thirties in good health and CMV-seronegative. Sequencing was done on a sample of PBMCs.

CDR3 coding DNA: TGTGCCAGCAGTTGGACTTTCCAAGAGACCCAGTACTTC. Amino acid sequence: CASSWTFQETQYF. The rearrangement joins TRBV6-5 to TRBJ2-5, with a tentative D call TRBD2 (5 bases). Trimming removed 4 bases at V and 1 base at J, with 7 bases between. The CDR3 contains 13 residues. Germline values: CDR1 MNHEY, CDR2 SVGAGI.